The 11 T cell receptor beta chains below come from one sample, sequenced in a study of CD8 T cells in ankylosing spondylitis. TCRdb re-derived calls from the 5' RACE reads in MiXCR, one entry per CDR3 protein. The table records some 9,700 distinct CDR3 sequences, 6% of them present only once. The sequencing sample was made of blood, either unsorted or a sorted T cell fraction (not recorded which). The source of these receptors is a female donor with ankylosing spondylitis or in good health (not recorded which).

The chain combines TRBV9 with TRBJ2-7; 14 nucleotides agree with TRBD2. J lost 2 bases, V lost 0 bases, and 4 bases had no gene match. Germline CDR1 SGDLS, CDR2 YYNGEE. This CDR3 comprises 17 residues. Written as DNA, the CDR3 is TGTGCCAGCAGCGTAGGGGGACTAGCGGGAGACCCCTACGAGCAGTACTTC. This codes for CASSVGGLAGDPYEQYF.

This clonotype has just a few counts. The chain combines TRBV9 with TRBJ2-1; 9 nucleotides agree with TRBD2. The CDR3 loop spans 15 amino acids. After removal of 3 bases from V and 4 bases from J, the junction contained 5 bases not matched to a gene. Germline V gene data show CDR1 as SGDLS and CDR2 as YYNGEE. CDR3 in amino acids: CASSGLAGDYNEQFF. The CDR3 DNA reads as TGTGCCAGCAGCGGATTAGCGGGGGATTACAATGAGCAGTTCTTC.

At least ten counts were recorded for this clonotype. CDR3 region: CASSVAPGQEQYF. CDR3 nucleotides: TGTGCCAGCAGCGTAGCTCCGGGGCAGGAGCAGTATTTT. The chain carries TRBV9 and TRBJ2-3; D may match TRBD1 or TRBD2 (5 bases each). Trimming cost V 0 bases and J 11 bases, with 13 bases left between them. Germline CDR1 SGDLS, CDR2 YYNGEE. The CDR3 consists of 13 residues.

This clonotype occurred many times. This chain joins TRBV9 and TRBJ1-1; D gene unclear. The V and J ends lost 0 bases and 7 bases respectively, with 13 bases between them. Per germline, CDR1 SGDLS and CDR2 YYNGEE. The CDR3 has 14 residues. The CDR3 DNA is TGTGCCAGCAGCGTAGAGGCCGGGTTTGATGAAGCTTTCTTT. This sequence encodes CASSVEAGFDEAFF.

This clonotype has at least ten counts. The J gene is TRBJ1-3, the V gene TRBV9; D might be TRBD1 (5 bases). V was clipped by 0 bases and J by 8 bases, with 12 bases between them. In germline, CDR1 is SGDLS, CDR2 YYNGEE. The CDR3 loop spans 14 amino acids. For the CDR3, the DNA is TGTGCCAGCAGCGTAGAAGCTCAGGGAGACACCATATATTTT. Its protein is CASSVEAQGDTIYF. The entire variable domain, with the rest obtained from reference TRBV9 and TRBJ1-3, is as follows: DSGVTQTPKHLITATGQRVTLRCSPRSGDLSVYWYQQSLDQGLQFLIQYYNGEERAKGNILERFSAQQFPDLHSELNLSSLELGDSALYFCASSVEAQGDTIYFGEGSWLTVV.

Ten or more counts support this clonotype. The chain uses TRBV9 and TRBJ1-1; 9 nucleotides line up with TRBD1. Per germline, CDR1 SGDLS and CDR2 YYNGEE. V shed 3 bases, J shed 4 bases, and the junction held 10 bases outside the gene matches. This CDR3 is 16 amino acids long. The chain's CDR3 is CASSANKDRGGTEAFF. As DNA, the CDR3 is TGTGCCAGCAGCGCGAATAAGGACAGGGGTGGCACTGAAGCTTTCTTT.

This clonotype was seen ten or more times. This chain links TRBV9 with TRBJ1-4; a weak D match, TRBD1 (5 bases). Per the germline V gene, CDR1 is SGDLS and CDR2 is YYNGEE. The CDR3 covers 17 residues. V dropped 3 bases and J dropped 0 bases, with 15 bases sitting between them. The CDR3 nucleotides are TGTGCCAGCAGCGGATTTACAGGCTCTCCAACTAATGAAAAACTGTTTTTT. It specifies CASSGFTGSPTNEKLFF.

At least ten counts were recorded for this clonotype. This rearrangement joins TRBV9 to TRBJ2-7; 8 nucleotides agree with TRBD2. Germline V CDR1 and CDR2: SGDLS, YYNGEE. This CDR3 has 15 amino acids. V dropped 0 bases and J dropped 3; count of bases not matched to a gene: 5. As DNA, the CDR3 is TGTGCCAGCAGCGTAGGCGGGACTAGTCTCTACGAGCAGTACTTC. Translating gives CASSVGGTSLYEQYF.

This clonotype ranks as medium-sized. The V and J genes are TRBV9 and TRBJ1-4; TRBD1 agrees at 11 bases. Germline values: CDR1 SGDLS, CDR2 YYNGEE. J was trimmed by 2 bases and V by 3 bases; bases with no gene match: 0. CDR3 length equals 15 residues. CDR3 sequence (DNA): TGTGCCAGCAGCGGGACAGGGGGCACTAATGAAAAACTGTTTTTT. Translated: CASSGTGGTNEKLFF.

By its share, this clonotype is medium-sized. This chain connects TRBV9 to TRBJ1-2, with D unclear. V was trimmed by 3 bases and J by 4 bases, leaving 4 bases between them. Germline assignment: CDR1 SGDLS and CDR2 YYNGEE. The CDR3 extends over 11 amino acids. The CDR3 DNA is TGTGCCAGCAGCGGGGTCTATGGCTACACCTTC. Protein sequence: CASSGVYGYTF.

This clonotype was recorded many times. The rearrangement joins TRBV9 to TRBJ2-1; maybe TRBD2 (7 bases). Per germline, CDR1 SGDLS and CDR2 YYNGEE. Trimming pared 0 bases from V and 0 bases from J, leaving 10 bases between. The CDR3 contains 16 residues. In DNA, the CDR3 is TGTGCCAGCAGCGTAGCTGGGGGGGCCTCCTACAATGAGCAGTTCTTC. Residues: CASSVAGGASYNEQFF.